This T cell receptor (beta chain) emerged from a study of blood T cell repertoires in COVID-19. Study-level background: From T cells, B-cell-depleted T cells, or PBMCs came the material, which was cDNA or gDNA.

This clone was found a few times. The repertoire was sequenced with immunoSEQ multiplex PCR; TCRdb's copy has only in-frame clones and lacks some. Of about 70,000 clones listed, roughly 79% are singletons. Input material: peripheral blood. The origin of this receptor is an older woman with acute or convalescent COVID-19.

The CDR3 region has the DNA TGTGCCAGCAGCCTACATGGGCCTCAGCCCCAGCATTTT. Amino acid sequence: CASSLHGPQPQHF. V and J are TRBV28 and TRBJ1-5; D is ambiguous. Looked up from germline, CDR1 is MDHEN and CDR2 is SYDVKM. There are 13 residues in the CDR3. V was clipped by 6 bases and J by 6 bases, with 12 bases between them.